This entry lists 9 T cell receptor beta chains sequenced from one sample in a study of cytomegalovirus exposure and HLA in healthy donors. The PCR had 60 Vbeta and 13 Jbeta primers. The data were produced by immunoSEQ multiplex PCR, yet TCRdb's version contains in-frame clones alone and is incomplete. The sample shows fewer than 110,000 clones, roughly 70% of them seen only once. Material: PBMCs. These receptor sequences come from a woman between 35 and 50 years old in good health and CMV-seropositive.

J is TRBJ1-2 and V is TRBV6-5; D unclear. Looked up from germline, CDR1 is MNHEY and CDR2 is SVGAGI. The CDR3 length is 15 residues. Between the trimmed V and J ends, which lost 0 bases and 2 bases, there was a span of 10 bases. The CDR3 bases are TGTGCCAGCAGTTACTCGATCTACAGAAACTATGGCTACACCTTC. Its protein product is CASSYSIYRNYGYTF.

The V call is TRBV4-3, the J call TRBJ1-2; tentative D call: TRBD1 (5 bases). Germline V lookup: CDR1 LGHNA, CDR2 YSLEER. Deletions cut 3 bases from V and 7 bases from J, with 15 bases between. The CDR3 length is 14 residues. The CDR3 loop is CASSQQERGTGYTF. CDR3 DNA sequence: TGCGCCAGCAGCCAGCAAGAACGGGGGACTGGCTACACCTTC.

The J gene is TRBJ2-3, the V gene TRBV30; unclear D gene. V was trimmed by 0 bases and J by 2 bases, leaving 9 bases between them. CDR1 is GTSNPN and CDR2 is SVGIG in the germline V gene (reference sequence). The length of the CDR3 is 14 residues. The CDR3 is CAWSVGPATDTQYF. In DNA, the CDR3 is TGTGCCTGGAGTGTTGGGCCCGCCACAGATACGCAGTATTTT.

The chain has TRBV5-1 and TRBJ2-2; 11 nucleotides align to TRBD2. Germline V CDR1 and CDR2: SGHRS, YFSETQ. V dropped 2 bases and J dropped 7; count of bases not matched to a gene: 7. There are 16 residues in the CDR3. The CDR3 spells CASSLSGTSGGGELFF. The DNA for the CDR3 is TGCGCCAGCAGCTTATCCGGGACTAGCGGTGGCGGGGAGCTGTTTTTT. Drawing the rest from reference TRBV5-1 and TRBJ2-2, the complete variable domain is KAGVTQTPRYLIKTRGQQVTLSCSPISGHRSVSWYQQTPGQGLQFLFEYFSETQRNKGNFPGRFSGRQFSNSRSEMNVSTLELGDSALYLCASSLSGTSGGGELFFGEGSRLTVL.

The chain employs TRBV28 and TRBJ1-4; TRBD1 aligns across 9 bases. This CDR3 spans 15 amino acids. The trim removed 4 bases at V and 6 bases at J, leaving 6 bases unmatched. Germline V gives CDR1 MDHEN, CDR2 SYDVKM. The DNA for the CDR3 is TGTGCCAGCAGTTCTCCCGGGACAGGGCATGAAAAACTGTTTTTT. Translating it yields CASSSPGTGHEKLFF.

The chain couples TRBV27 to TRBJ2-2; D is uncertain. CDR3 length equals 16 residues. The germline gives CDR1 MNHEY, CDR2 SMNVEV (reference sequence). With 3 bases removed from V and 5 bases from J, the gap between germline ends came to 16 bases. In nucleotides, the CDR3 is TGTGCCAGCAGTTTTCAGATCCACCTCGGGACCGGGGAGCTGTTTTTT. It is translated as CASSFQIHLGTGELFF.

The genes are TRBV19 and TRBJ1-1; D is unclear. The CDR3 sequence is 13 residues long. Germline CDR1 reads LNHDA; CDR2 reads SQIVND (reference sequence). Trimming left V 5 bases short and J 6 bases short, with 13 bases between. The CDR3 reads CASSVSPTAEAFF. The CDR3 region has the DNA TGTGCCAGTAGTGTCTCCCCTACAGCTGAAGCTTTCTTT.

The chain uses TRBV7-9 and TRBJ2-5; D is possibly TRBD2 (6 bases). The germline gives CDR1 SEHNR, CDR2 FQNEAQ (reference sequence). The V end lost 5 bases, the J end lost 1 base, and 11 bases lay between the germline ends. The CDR3 has 14 residues. The CDR3 DNA is TGTGCCAGCAGCCCTGTGGGGGGCCAAGAGACCCAGTACTTC. It is translated as CASSPVGGQETQYF.

The rearrangement links TRBV2 to TRBJ2-5; 13 bases match TRBD2. With 5 bases clipped from V and 7 bases from J, the junction kept 7 bases outside the gene matches. CDR3 length: 15 residues. Germline lookup yields CDR1 SNHLY and CDR2 FYNNEI. Written as DNA, the CDR3 is TGTGCCAGCAGTCCCACTAGCGGGGGGGCGGGGACCCAGTACTTC. Translating it yields CASSPTSGGAGTQYF.